The 30 T cell receptor beta chains below were found in one sample sequenced in a study of blood T cell repertoires in COVID-19. Sequencing used immunoSEQ multiplex PCR; TCRdb keeps in-frame clones, though not all of them. The repertoire holds some 80,000 clones, with about nine tenths as singletons. The sequenced material came from peripheral blood. Receptor source: a human donor in a cohort sampled during active COVID-19.

The chain couples TRBV6-5 to TRBJ1-5, with 9 nucleotides matching TRBD1. Germline lookup yields CDR1 MNHEY and CDR2 SVGAGI. V dropped 3 bases and J dropped 7; count of bases not matched to a gene: 10. The CDR3 consists of 16 residues. The CDR3 coding sequence is TGTGCCAGCAGTTATTCCGGGACAGGGATAAACCAGCCCCAGCATTTT. Translating it yields CASSYSGTGINQPQHF.

The rearrangement links TRBV10-1 to TRBJ2-7, with TRBD2 identical over 9 bases. V lost 2 bases, J lost 3 bases, and 5 bases stayed unmatched. Germline V CDR1 and CDR2: WNHNN, SYGVQD (reference sequence). The CDR3 covers 15 residues. The CDR3 loop is CASSEGVSGSYEQYF. CDR3 coding DNA: TGCGCCAGCAGTGAGGGGGTTAGCGGGAGCTACGAGCAGTACTTC.

The J gene is TRBJ2-7, the V gene TRBV27, with D possibly being TRBD2 (6 bases). With 8 bases removed from V and 2 bases from J, the gap between germline ends came to 13 bases. This CDR3 has 13 amino acids. The germline CDR1 and CDR2 sequences are MNHEY and SMNVEV (reference sequence). CDR3 DNA sequence: TGTGCCAGCCGGTTGGCGGGGACCTACGAGCAGTACTTC. Translated: CASRLAGTYEQYF.

The chain joins TRBV6-6 to TRBJ1-5; D is unresolved. CDR3 length: 16 residues. Germline assignment: CDR1 MNHNY and CDR2 SVGAGI (reference sequence). V was trimmed by 0 bases and J by 0 bases, leaving 9 bases between them. The CDR3 DNA reads TGTGCCAGCAGTTACTCTTTGGGCAGTAGCAATCAGCCCCAGCATTTT. It codes for CASSYSLGSSNQPQHF.

The chain is built from TRBV13 and TRBJ1-2, with 7 bases lining up with TRBD1. Looked up from germline, CDR1 is PRHDT and CDR2 is FYEKMQ (reference sequence). V shed 5 bases, J shed 4 bases, and the junction held 4 bases outside the gene matches. This CDR3 contains 13 residues. In DNA, the CDR3 is TGTGCCAGCAGCAAGACAGGGCCCTATGGCTACACCTTC. This encodes CASSKTGPYGYTF.

The chain carries TRBV18 and TRBJ2-7; D is uncertain. Trimming left V 6 bases short and J 0 bases short, with 6 bases between. CDR1 is KGHSH and CDR2 is LQKENI in the germline V gene. The CDR3 sequence is 12 residues long. In nucleotides, the CDR3 is TGTGCCAGCTCTTCTGTCTCCTACGAGCAGTACTTC. This encodes CASSSVSYEQYF. Full variable domain (remainder filled in from reference TRBV18 and TRBJ2-7): NAGVMQNPRHLVRRRGQEARLRCSPMKGHSHVYWYRQLPEEGLKFMVYLQKENIIDESGMPKERFSAEFPKEGPSILRIQQVVRGDSAAYFCASSSVSYEQYFGPGTRLTVT.

This chain joins TRBV18 and TRBJ2-2, with 15 bases fitting TRBD2. The trim removed 7 bases at V and 4 bases at J, leaving 10 bases unmatched. CDR3 length: 18 residues. Looked up from germline, CDR1 is KGHSH and CDR2 is LQKENI. The CDR3 coding sequence is TGTGCCAGCTTACTGGGACTAGCGGGAGGAAGTGGCACCGGGGAGCTGTTTTTT. It encodes CASLLGLAGGSGTGELFF.

The rearrangement links TRBV19 to TRBJ1-2; D uncertain. With 0 bases removed from V and 7 bases from J, the gap between germline ends came to 15 bases. Germline V gene data show CDR1 as LNHDA and CDR2 as SQIVND (reference sequence). The CDR3 is made up of 15 amino acids. CDR3 region: CASSIDPPGTGGYTF. The CDR3 nucleotides read TGTGCCAGTAGTATAGACCCCCCAGGAACCGGTGGCTACACCTTC.

This chain links TRBV7-7 with TRBJ1-3; the match to TRBD1 covers 10 bases. In germline, CDR1 is SSHAT, CDR2 FNYEAQ (reference sequence). J was trimmed by 2 bases and V by 5 bases; bases with no gene match: 3. The CDR3 sequence is 15 residues long. The CDR3 is CASSVGQGAGNTIYF. The CDR3 region has the DNA TGTGCCAGCAGCGTCGGACAGGGGGCTGGAAACACCATATATTTT.

The V gene is TRBV28, the J gene TRBJ2-3; D remains ambiguous. Germline loops: CDR1 MDHEN, CDR2 SYDVKM. Trimming left V 3 bases short and J 0 bases short, with 7 bases between. This CDR3 has 14 residues. CDR3 in amino acids: CASSFPSSTDTQYF. DNA for the CDR3: TGTGCCAGCAGTTTTCCCAGTAGCACAGATACGCAGTATTTT.

The J gene is TRBJ2-3, the V gene TRBV11-2, with a weak D call TRBD1 (6 bases). Germline V CDR1 and CDR2: SGHAT, FQNNGV. This CDR3 spans 18 amino acids. V was pared by 1 base and J by 1 base, with 18 bases between. CDR3 loop: CASSLVSWGPSGTDTQYF. Written as DNA, the CDR3 is TGTGCCAGCAGCTTAGTTTCATGGGGGCCATCGGGCACAGATACGCAGTATTTT.

This chain connects TRBV5-4 to TRBJ2-5; TRBD1 matches 12 bases. Germline trimming cut 10 bases from V and 5 bases from J; bases unmatched to any gene: 12. Germline CDR1 and CDR2: SGHNT and YYREEE (reference sequence). CDR3 length equals 15 residues. The CDR3 nucleotides read TGTGCCCACGCCCCGGGACAGGGGGCGCTGGAGACCCAGTACTTC. Protein: CAHAPGQGALETQYF.

V is TRBV6-5 and J is TRBJ1-5, with unresolved D. Germline V gene lookup returns CDR1 MNHEY and CDR2 SVGAGI. This CDR3 has 15 amino acids. With 5 bases removed from V and 0 bases from J, the gap between germline ends came to 11 bases. CDR3 sequence: CASSTGLYSNQPQHF. Written as DNA, the CDR3 is TGTGCCAGCAGTACTGGGCTTTATAGCAATCAGCCCCAGCATTTT.

The chain joins TRBV11-2 to TRBJ2-2; TRBD2 might be the D (7 bases). Germline V gene sequence: CDR1 SGHAT, CDR2 FQNNGV. V was shortened by 7 bases and J by 4 bases, with 25 bases between the two germline ends. There are 18 residues in the CDR3. CDR3 region: CASIRGASGMRSTGELFF. In DNA form, the CDR3 reads TGTGCCAGCATCCGGGGGGCTAGCGGCATGAGGAGCACCGGGGAGCTGTTTTTT.

The CDR3 loop reads CASSVLTSGSWNEQFF. In nucleotides, the CDR3 is TGTGCCAGCAGCGTTTTGACTAGCGGGAGTTGGAATGAGCAGTTCTTC. The J gene is TRBJ2-1, the V gene TRBV9; 12 nucleotides match TRBD2. The CDR3 sequence is 16 residues long. Germline CDR1 and CDR2: SGDLS and YYNGEE. V shed 2 bases and J 7 bases; nucleotides not matched to a gene: 7.

The V gene is TRBV7-8, the J gene TRBJ2-2, with 9 positions matching TRBD1. Per germline, CDR1 SGHVS and CDR2 FQNEAQ. CDR3 length: 16 amino acids. J was trimmed by 2 bases and V by 5 bases; bases with no gene match: 6. The DNA of the CDR3 is TGTGCCAGCAGCCCCAGGACAGGGGTTAACACCGGGGAGCTGTTTTTT. It encodes CASSPRTGVNTGELFF.

The rearrangement links TRBV27 to TRBJ2-2; 11 bases align to TRBD1. V lost 3 bases and J lost 4; bases outside the gene matches: 4. This CDR3 comprises 16 residues. Germline V CDR1 and CDR2: MNHEY, SMNVEV (reference sequence). The CDR3 sequence is CASSFVGQGGTGELFF. Here the CDR3 DNA reads TGTGCCAGCAGTTTCGTGGGACAGGGGGGCACCGGGGAGCTGTTTTTT.

This clone was seen only a few times. The rearrangement uses TRBV6-2 or TRBV6-3 and TRBJ1-4, with TRBD1 matching 8 bases. V was clipped by 5 bases and J by 8 bases; unmatched bases: 10. CDR1 is MNHEY, CDR2 SVGEGT, per germline. CDR3 length: 15 amino acids. The CDR3 nucleotides are TGTGCCAGCAGTCCCATCCAGGGGGCGGCAGAAAAACTGTTTTTT. The encoded protein is CASSPIQGAAEKLFF.

With respect to this clone: The junction and the germline gene differ at one end; a read error may be behind it. CDR3 residues: CASSERDSDNEQFF. CDR3 bases: TGCGCCAGCAGCGAAAGGGACTCCGACAATGAGCAGTTCTTC. The rearrangement uses TRBV5-1 and TRBJ2-1; D might be TRBD2 (6 bases). This CDR3 is 14 amino acids long. Germline CDR1 and CDR2: SGHRS and YFSETQ.

This chain links TRBV29-1 with TRBJ2-7, with 8 bases matching TRBD2. The CDR3 runs 15 residues. Germline lookup yields CDR1 SQVTM and CDR2 ANQGSEA. Trimming removed 4 bases from V and 0 bases from J; junction bases left unmatched: 8. The DNA of the CDR3 is TGCAGCGTTGTTATCGGTAGCGGGGACTCCTACGAGCAGTACTTC. Amino acids: CSVVIGSGDSYEQYF.

This chain joins TRBV7-3 and TRBJ2-5; TRBD1 aligns across 7 bases. The CDR3 covers 16 residues. CDR1 is SGHTA and CDR2 is FQGTGA in the germline V gene. V lost 5 bases, J lost 3 bases, and 12 bases stayed unmatched. This CDR3 is CASSVKQGTGKETQYF. In nucleotides, the CDR3 is TGTGCCAGCAGCGTAAAACAGGGGACCGGGAAAGAGACCCAGTACTTC.

V usage is TRBV7-9 and J usage is TRBJ2-7; a possible D gene is TRBD1 (6 bases). Germline CDR1 is SEHNR and CDR2 is FQNEAQ (reference sequence). V shed 5 bases and J shed 3 bases, with 14 bases lying between them. The CDR3 covers 14 residues. The CDR3 reads CASSPRDNNYEQYF. CDR3 DNA: TGTGCCAGCAGCCCCCGGGACAACAACTACGAGCAGTACTTC.

The J gene is TRBJ2-2, the V gene TRBV9, with D tentatively TRBD2 (5 bases). In germline, CDR1 is SGDLS, CDR2 YYNGEE. Trimming removed 0 bases from V and 1 base from J, with 19 bases in between. This CDR3 region has 19 residues. The CDR3 bases are TGTGCCAGCAGCGTAGCTGAGGGCCAGGAAGGAGTGAACACCGGGGAGCTGTTTTTT. It translates to CASSVAEGQEGVNTGELFF.

V gene TRBV10-1 combines with J gene TRBJ2-2; D may be TRBD2 (7 bases). Trimming took off 3 bases at V and 7 bases at J, with 21 bases between the two ends. The CDR3 is made up of 17 amino acids. Per germline, CDR1 WNHNN and CDR2 SYGVQD (reference sequence). In nucleotides, the CDR3 is TGCGCCAGCAGTGAAGGCCTATTCGGGGGGCAGATCGGGGAGCTGTTTTTT. It translates to CASSEGLFGGQIGELFF.

The CDR3 DNA sequence: TGTGCCAGCATCCCCGTTGGGTTGGGACTAAACACTGAAGCTTTCTTT. The encoded protein is CASIPVGLGLNTEAFF. The chain employs TRBV7-6 and TRBJ1-1; tentatively, D is TRBD1 (5 bases). Germline V CDR1 and CDR2: SGHVS, FNYEAQ. V was pared by 7 bases and J by 2 bases, with 20 bases between. The CDR3 loop spans 16 amino acids.

The genes are TRBV5-4 and TRBJ2-5, with D possibly TRBD2 on 6 matching bases. This CDR3 is built from 17 residues. V was pared by 3 bases and J by 1 base, with 19 bases between. CDR1 and CDR2 from the germline V gene are SGHNT and YYREEE (reference sequence). The CDR3 is CASSSSRLRGSQETQYF. The CDR3 region has the DNA TGTGCCAGCAGCTCCTCCAGACTCCGGGGGTCCCAAGAGACCCAGTACTTC.

This sequence joins TRBV19 and TRBJ1-4, with D hard to call. V was shortened by 8 bases and J by 8 bases, with 9 bases between the two germline ends. Germline CDR1 LNHDA, CDR2 SQIVND (reference sequence). This CDR3 is 11 amino acids long. Here the CDR3 reads CASGFGEKLFF. In DNA form, the CDR3 reads TGTGCCAGTGGATTCGGGGAAAAACTGTTTTTT.

This sequence joins TRBV11-3 and TRBJ2-7; possibly TRBD1 for D (6 bases). Germline V gene lookup returns CDR1 SGHNT and CDR2 YENEEA. V shed 5 bases and J shed 5 bases, with 13 bases lying between them. This CDR3 has 13 amino acids. This CDR3 is CASSPTGYHEQYF. CDR3 in DNA: TGTGCCAGCAGCCCAACAGGGTACCACGAGCAGTACTTC.

The chain combines TRBV18 with TRBJ1-2, with D maybe TRBD1 (5 bases). The V gene lost 2 bases and the J gene lost 6 bases, with 10 bases spanning the gap. Germline loops: CDR1 KGHSH, CDR2 LQKENI. The CDR3 is 13 residues long. This CDR3 is CASSPDSTHGYTF. DNA for the CDR3: TGTGCCAGCTCACCAGACAGCACCCATGGCTACACCTTC.

The V call is TRBV5-4, the J call TRBJ2-3, with a tentative D call TRBD1 (6 bases). Trimming stripped 4 bases from V and 2 bases from J, with 14 bases between. The CDR3 is 15 amino acids. Germline V gene data show CDR1 as SGHNT and CDR2 as YYREEE (reference sequence). The CDR3 bases are TGTGCCAGCAGCACGGGAACAGGGTTCACAGATACGCAGTATTTT. Translating gives CASSTGTGFTDTQYF.